What follows are 2 T cell receptor beta chains derived from one specimen sequenced in a study of CD8 T cells in ankylosing spondylitis. Overall study results and limits: A motif in TCR beta, a set of roughly eight highly homologous variants, appeared characteristic of ankylosing spondylitis blood.

For these TCRs, the target antigens are not known. TCRdb passed the 5' RACE reads through MiXCR, listing each CDR3 protein once. The sample lists some 800,000 distinct CDR3 sequences; about 11% were seen once. Sequenced: blood, either unsorted or a sorted T cell fraction (not recorded which). Receptor source: a male donor with ankylosing spondylitis.

This rearrangement joins TRBV20-1 to TRBJ1-6; a possible D gene is TRBD1 (5 bases). This CDR3 has 12 residues. Germline CDR1 DFQATT, CDR2 SNEGSKA (reference sequence). Trimming removed 6 bases from V and 10 bases from J, with 13 bases in between. The CDR3 sequence: CSAPERGSPLHF. In DNA, the CDR3 is TGCAGTGCCCCGGAGAGGGGCTCACCCCTCCACTTT.

Only a few counts were recorded for this clonotype. V gene TRBV6-5 combines with J gene TRBJ2-1; 10 bases map to TRBD2. V lost 0 bases to trimming and J lost 1 base; unmatched junction nucleotides: 9. The length of the CDR3 is 19 residues. Germline CDR1 MNHEY, CDR2 SVGAGI. CDR3 sequence (DNA): TGTGCCAGCAGTTACTCGTTGTCTAGCGGGAGAACATCCTACAATGAGCAGTTCTTC. It is translated as CASSYSLSSGRTSYNEQFF.